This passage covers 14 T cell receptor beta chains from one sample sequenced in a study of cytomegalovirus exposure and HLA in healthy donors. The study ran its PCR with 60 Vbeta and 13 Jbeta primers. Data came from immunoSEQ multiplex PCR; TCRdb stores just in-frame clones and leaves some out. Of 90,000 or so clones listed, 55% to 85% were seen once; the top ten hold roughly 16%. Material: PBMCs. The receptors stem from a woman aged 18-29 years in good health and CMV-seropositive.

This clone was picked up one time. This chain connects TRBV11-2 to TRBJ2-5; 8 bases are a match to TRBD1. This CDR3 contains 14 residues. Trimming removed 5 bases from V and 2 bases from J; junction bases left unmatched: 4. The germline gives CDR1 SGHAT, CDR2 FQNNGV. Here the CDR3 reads CASSARQGQETQYF. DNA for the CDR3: TGTGCCAGCAGCGCGAGACAGGGGCAAGAGACCCAGTACTTC.

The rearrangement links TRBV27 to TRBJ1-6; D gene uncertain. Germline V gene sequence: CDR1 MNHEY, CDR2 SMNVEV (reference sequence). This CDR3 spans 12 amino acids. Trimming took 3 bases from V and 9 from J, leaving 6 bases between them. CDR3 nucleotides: TGTGCCAGCAGTTTCCGGGGTTCACCCCTCCACTTT. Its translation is CASSFRGSPLHF.

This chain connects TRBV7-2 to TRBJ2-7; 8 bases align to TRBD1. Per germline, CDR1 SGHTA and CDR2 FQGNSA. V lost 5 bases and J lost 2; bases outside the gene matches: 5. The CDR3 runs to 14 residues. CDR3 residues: CASSRRTGTYEQYF. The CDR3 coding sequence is TGTGCCAGCAGCCGCAGGACAGGGACCTACGAGCAGTACTTC.

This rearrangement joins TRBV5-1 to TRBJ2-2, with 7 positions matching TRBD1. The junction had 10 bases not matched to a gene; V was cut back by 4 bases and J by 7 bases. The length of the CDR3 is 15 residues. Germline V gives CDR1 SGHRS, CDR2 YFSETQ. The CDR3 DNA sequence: TGCGCCAGCAGCCGGGGACAGTTGGGGGACGGGGAGCTGTTTTTT. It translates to CASSRGQLGDGELFF.

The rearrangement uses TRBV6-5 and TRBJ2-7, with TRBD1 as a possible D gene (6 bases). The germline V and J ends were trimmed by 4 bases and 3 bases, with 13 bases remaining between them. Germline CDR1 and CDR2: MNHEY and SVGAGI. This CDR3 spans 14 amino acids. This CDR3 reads CASSLTGSLYEQYF. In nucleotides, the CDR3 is TGTGCCAGCAGTTTAACAGGGTCTCTCTACGAGCAGTACTTC.

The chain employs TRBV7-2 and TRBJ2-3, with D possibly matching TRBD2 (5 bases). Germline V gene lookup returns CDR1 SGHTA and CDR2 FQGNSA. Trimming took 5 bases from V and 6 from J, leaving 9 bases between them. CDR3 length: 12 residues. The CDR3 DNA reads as TGTGCCAGCAGCATCCCGGGGGATACGCAGTATTTT. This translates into CASSIPGDTQYF.

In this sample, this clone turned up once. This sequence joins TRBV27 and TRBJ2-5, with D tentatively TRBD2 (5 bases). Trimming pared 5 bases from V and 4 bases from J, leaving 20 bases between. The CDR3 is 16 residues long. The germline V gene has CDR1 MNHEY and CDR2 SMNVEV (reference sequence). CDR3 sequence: CASSRYTPRGSETQYF. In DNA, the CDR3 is TGTGCCAGCAGTAGATATACGCCTCGGGGATCAGAGACCCAGTACTTC.

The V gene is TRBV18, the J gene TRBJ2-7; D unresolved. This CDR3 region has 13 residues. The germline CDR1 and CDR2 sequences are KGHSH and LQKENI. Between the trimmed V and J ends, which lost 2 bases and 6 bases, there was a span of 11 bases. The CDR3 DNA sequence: TGTGCCAGCTCACCATTAGAGCGTAGCGAGCAGTACTTC. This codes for CASSPLERSEQYF.

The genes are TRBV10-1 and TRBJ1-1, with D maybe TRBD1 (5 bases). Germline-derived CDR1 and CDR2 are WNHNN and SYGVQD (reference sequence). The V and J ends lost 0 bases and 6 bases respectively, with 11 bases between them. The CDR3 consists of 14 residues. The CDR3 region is CASSESWGASEAFF. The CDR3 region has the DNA TGCGCCAGCAGTGAGTCATGGGGCGCTTCTGAAGCTTTCTTT.

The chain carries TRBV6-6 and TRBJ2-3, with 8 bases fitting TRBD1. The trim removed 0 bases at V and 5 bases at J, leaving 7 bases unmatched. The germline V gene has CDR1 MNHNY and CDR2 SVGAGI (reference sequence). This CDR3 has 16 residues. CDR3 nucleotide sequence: TGTGCCAGCAGTTACTCTTGGACAGGGATAGGAGATACGCAGTATTTT. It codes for CASSYSWTGIGDTQYF.

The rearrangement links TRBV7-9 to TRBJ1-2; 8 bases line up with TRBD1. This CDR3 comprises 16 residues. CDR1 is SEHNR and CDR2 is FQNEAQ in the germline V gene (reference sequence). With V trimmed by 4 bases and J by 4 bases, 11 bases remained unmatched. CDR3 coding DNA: TGTGCCAGCAGCTGGGGGCCAGGGGGCGGCGGCTATGGCTACACCTTC. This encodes CASSWGPGGGGYGYTF.

This CDR3 reads CASKTGTGGEKYEQYF. The DNA for the CDR3 is TGTGCCAGCAAAACCGGGACAGGGGGCGAGAAGTACGAGCAGTACTTC. The chain recombines TRBV18 with TRBJ2-7, with 12 bases identical to TRBD1. Trimming took 8 bases from V and 4 from J; bases not matched to a gene: 12. CDR1 KGHSH and CDR2 LQKENI come from the germline V gene. This CDR3 is 16 amino acids long.

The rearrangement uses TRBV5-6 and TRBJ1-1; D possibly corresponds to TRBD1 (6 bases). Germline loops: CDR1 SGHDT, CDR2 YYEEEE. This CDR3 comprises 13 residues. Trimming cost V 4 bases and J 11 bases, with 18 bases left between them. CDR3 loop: CASSQTGSGMAFF. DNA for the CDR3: TGTGCCAGCAGCCAAACAGGGTCGGGTATGGCTTTCTTT.

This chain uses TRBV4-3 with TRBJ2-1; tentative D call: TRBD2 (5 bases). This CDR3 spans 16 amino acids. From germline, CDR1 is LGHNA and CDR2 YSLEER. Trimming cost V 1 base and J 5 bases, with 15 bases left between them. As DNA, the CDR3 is TGCGCCAGCAGCCAAGTAATCCCGGGATCGGACAATGAGCAGTTCTTC. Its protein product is CASSQVIPGSDNEQFF.